What follows describes a single T cell receptor (beta chain). The antigen is not known. Other DNA sequences in this sample translate to the same CDR3. Per the germline V gene, CDR1 is SQVTM and CDR2 is ANQGSEA. Trimming removed 4 bases at V and 5 bases at J, with 20 bases between. There are 15 residues in the CDR3. This entry is derived from a study of OX40 agonist ivuxolimab in advanced cancers. About the research overall: A mean age of around 60 years, range roughly 20 to 79, was recorded, and approximately 85% were male. Two cutaneous melanoma patients and one hepatocellular carcinoma patient, three in all, had partial responses. Eligibility admitted prior anti-PD-1, anti-PD-L1 or anti-CTLA-4 therapy; around 42% had some. Study-wide findings and caveats: CD8+ T cells were the subset that, on average, had more expanded clones than CD4+.

Here immunoSEQ multiplex PCR was the method, and the copy in TCRdb shows in-frame clones only, minus some. This sample carries about 68,000 clones, under 90% of them seen once, and the ten largest clones take roughly 0.7%. The chain joins TRBV29-1 to TRBJ1-1; TRBD1 is a possible D gene (6 bases). This clonotype originated in an adult with an advanced solid tumor such as melanoma, head and neck, liver or kidney cancer. The sample consisted of CD4+ or CD8+ T cells sorted from blood, taken in a trial of the OX40 agonist ivuxolimab. CDR3 loop: CSVGGGGGAGTEAFF. Written as DNA, the CDR3 is TGCAGCGTTGGGGGTGGCGGGGGCGCGGGGACTGAAGCTTTCTTT. The full variable domain, its missing parts supplied by reference TRBV29-1 and TRBJ1-1, is SAVISQKPSRDICQRGTSLTIQCQVDSQVTMMFWYRQQPGQSLTLIATANQGSEATYESGFVIDKFPISRPNLTFSTLTVSNMSPEDSSIYLCSVGGGGGAGTEAFFGQGTRLTVV.